One and the same sample provided the 16 T cell receptor beta chains below, sequenced in a study of shared clonotypes between healthy human individuals. Method: immunoSEQ multiplex PCR; TCRdb's copy keeps in-frame clones and lacks some. Among approximately 2.5 million clones listed, more than 85% were seen once. The sequenced sample consisted of naive CD4+ T cells from PBMCs. Subset here: CD45RA+ positively selected. These TCRs come from a man aged 18 to 29 in good health. Some clones in this sample may be carry-over from other donors' samples.

The genes are TRBV19 and TRBJ2-1; TRBD2 matches 7 bases. The CDR3 consists of 15 residues. Trimming took 3 bases from V and 5 from J; bases not matched to a gene: 7. Germline lookup yields CDR1 LNHDA and CDR2 SQIVND (reference sequence). CDR3 in amino acids: CASSMGGSQDNEQFF. The CDR3 coding sequence is TGTGCCAGTAGTATGGGCGGGAGTCAGGACAATGAGCAGTTCTTC.

The V and J genes are TRBV7-6 and TRBJ2-1, with 7 nucleotides matching TRBD2. V shed 5 bases, J shed 5 bases, and the junction held 18 bases outside the gene matches. The CDR3 extends over 18 amino acids. Germline V gene lookup returns CDR1 SGHVS and CDR2 FNYEAQ. As DNA, the CDR3 is TGTGCCAGCAGCCCCCAGGGAGGCGGGAGATACGCCCACAATGAGCAGTTCTTC. This encodes CASSPQGGGRYAHNEQFF.

This clone appeared a few times. The chain couples TRBV29-1 to TRBJ1-1, with TRBD1 identical over 11 bases. Trimming removed 7 bases from V and 4 bases from J; junction bases left unmatched: 5. The length of the CDR3 is 13 residues. Germline V gene lookup returns CDR1 SQVTM and CDR2 ANQGSEA. CDR3: CSAMDRGPTEAFF. DNA for the CDR3: TGCAGCGCTATGGACAGGGGGCCCACTGAAGCTTTCTTT. Full variable domain (missing parts from reference TRBV29-1 and TRBJ1-1): SAVISQKPSRDICQRGTSLTIQCQVDSQVTMMFWYRQQPGQSLTLIATANQGSEATYESGFVIDKFPISRPNLTFSTLTVSNMSPEDSSIYLCSAMDRGPTEAFFGQGTRLTVV.

The chain uses TRBV30 and TRBJ2-3; D not certain. Germline values: CDR1 GTSNPN, CDR2 SVGIG (reference sequence). Between the trimmed V and J ends, which lost 0 bases and 7 bases, there was a span of 5 bases. CDR3 size: 11 residues. CDR3 loop: CAWSVLHTQYF. The DNA for the CDR3 is TGTGCCTGGAGTGTACTGCATACGCAGTATTTT.

The chain employs TRBV5-1 and TRBJ2-5; maybe TRBD1 (6 bases). CDR3 size: 14 residues. Trimming took off 1 base at V and 4 bases at J, with 11 bases between the two ends. Germline values: CDR1 SGHRS, CDR2 YFSETQ. The CDR3 here is CASSLLGARETQYF. The DNA for the CDR3 is TGCGCCAGCAGCTTGTTGGGGGCCCGAGAGACCCAGTACTTC. Complete variable domain (other parts from reference TRBV5-1 and TRBJ2-5): KAGVTQTPRYLIKTRGQQVTLSCSPISGHRSVSWYQQTPGQGLQFLFEYFSETQRNKGNFPGRFSGRQFSNSRSEMNVSTLELGDSALYLCASSLLGARETQYFGPGTRLLVL.

The DNA for the CDR3 is TGCGCCAGCAGGCAGGGCGGTTCAGCCGGGGAGCTGTTTTTT. Residues: CASRQGGSAGELFF. The rearrangement uses TRBV5-1 and TRBJ2-2; possibly TRBD1 for D (5 bases). Trimming left V 5 bases short and J 6 bases short, with 14 bases between. Germline CDR1 reads SGHRS; CDR2 reads YFSETQ. The CDR3 runs 14 residues. The complete variable domain, with remaining parts taken from reference TRBV5-1 and TRBJ2-2, reads KAGVTQTPRYLIKTRGQQVTLSCSPISGHRSVSWYQQTPGQGLQFLFEYFSETQRNKGNFPGRFSGRQFSNSRSEMNVSTLELGDSALYLCASRQGGSAGELFFGEGSRLTVL.

V gene TRBV9 combines with J gene TRBJ2-1; D perhaps matches TRBD1 (6 bases). V lost 2 bases, J lost 2 bases, and 11 bases lay in between. In germline, CDR1 is SGDLS, CDR2 YYNGEE. The CDR3 loop spans 15 amino acids. The CDR3 loop reads CASSVWTEPYNEQFF. In DNA form, the CDR3 reads TGTGCCAGCAGCGTCTGGACAGAGCCCTACAATGAGCAGTTCTTC.

The rearrangement links TRBV7-9 to TRBJ1-4; TRBD1 matches at 8 bases. Germline loops: CDR1 SEHNR, CDR2 FQNEAQ (reference sequence). The CDR3 consists of 16 residues. The V and J ends lost 2 bases and 0 bases, in that order; junction bases with no gene match: 2. CDR3 sequence: CASSLQGATTNEKLFF. The CDR3 DNA sequence: TGTGCCAGCAGCTTACAGGGGGCCACAACTAATGAAAAACTGTTTTTT.

V gene TRBV29-1 combines with J gene TRBJ1-1, with 9 bases identical to TRBD1. The CDR3 is 15 residues long. J gave up 0 bases and V 4 bases, and 6 bases lay outside the gene matches. Germline values: CDR1 SQVTM, CDR2 ANQGSEA. The CDR3 sequence: CSVGPGQGMNTEAFF. The CDR3 bases are TGCAGCGTTGGCCCAGGACAGGGGATGAACACTGAAGCTTTCTTT.

The J gene is TRBJ2-1, the V gene TRBV29-1, with a weak D call TRBD2 (6 bases). This CDR3 region has 13 residues. Germline CDR1 is SQVTM and CDR2 is ANQGSEA. V was clipped by 4 bases and J by 2 bases, with 9 bases between them. CDR3 coding DNA: TGCAGCGTTGTTGCGGGAACCTACAATGAGCAGTTCTTC. Protein product: CSVVAGTYNEQFF.

This sequence joins TRBV5-1 and TRBJ2-3; 8 bases line up with TRBD2. After removal of 0 bases from V and 0 bases from J, the junction contained 9 bases not matched to a gene. The CDR3 totals 18 residues. Germline V lookup: CDR1 SGHRS, CDR2 YFSETQ. This chain's CDR3 is CASSLAVESSGSTDTQYF. The DNA of the CDR3 is TGCGCCAGCAGCTTGGCCGTGGAATCTAGCGGGAGCACAGATACGCAGTATTTT.

The chain carries TRBV5-1 and TRBJ2-5, with 9 bases that match TRBD1. V trimming: 4 bases; J trimming: 2 bases; junction bases outside the gene matches: 6. The CDR3 contains 15 residues. The germline gives CDR1 SGHRS, CDR2 YFSETQ. The CDR3 loop reads CASSATGGTQETQYF. CDR3 nucleotides: TGCGCCAGCAGCGCGACAGGGGGAACACAAGAGACCCAGTACTTC.

The CDR3 region is CASSIIRGTGFDEQYF. The CDR3 DNA follows: TGTGCCAGTAGTATAATTCGGGGGACAGGGTTCGACGAGCAGTACTTC. The V gene is TRBV19, the J gene TRBJ2-7; 9 bases align to TRBD1. This CDR3 contains 16 residues. Germline V lookup: CDR1 LNHDA, CDR2 SQIVND (reference sequence). The V and J ends lost 2 bases and 5 bases, in that order; junction bases with no gene match: 10.

The chain employs TRBV4-1 and TRBJ2-7; unclear D gene. This CDR3 has 16 amino acids. Germline V gene data show CDR1 as MGHRA and CDR2 as YSYEKL. V gave up 1 base and J gave up 2 bases, with 15 bases separating them. CDR3 sequence: CASSQGLVSVPYEQYF. The CDR3 bases are TGCGCCAGCAGCCAAGGTTTGGTAAGCGTCCCCTACGAGCAGTACTTC.

This clone was observed a handful of times. V usage is TRBV7-2 and J usage is TRBJ1-5; D is unresolved. Deletions cut 1 base from V and 9 bases from J, with 10 bases between. Looked up from germline, CDR1 is SGHTA and CDR2 is FQGNSA. The CDR3 has 13 amino acids. For the CDR3, the DNA is TGTGCCAGCAGCTTAGGTATGGGGTCGCCCCAGCATTTT. Translated, it gives CASSLGMGSPQHF. Complete variable domain (other parts from reference TRBV7-2 and TRBJ1-5): GAGVSQSPSNKVTEKGKDVELRCDPISGHTALYWYRQSLGQGLEFLIYFQGNSAPDKSGLPSDRFSAERTGGSVSTLTIQRTQQEDSAVYLCASSLGMGSPQHFGDGTRLSIL.

The chain has TRBV28 and TRBJ1-1, with D possibly matching TRBD1 (5 bases). The CDR3 is 15 residues long. The germline CDR1 and CDR2 sequences are MDHEN and SYDVKM. Trimming shortened V by 5 bases and J by 5 bases, and 18 bases separated the two germline ends. The CDR3 here is CASSIPRGVETEAFF. The CDR3 DNA sequence: TGTGCCAGCAGTATCCCCCGGGGGGTAGAGACTGAAGCTTTCTTT.